The rows below give T cell receptor beta chains drawn from one sample of a study of OX40 agonist ivuxolimab in advanced cancers. Sequenced by immunoSEQ multiplex PCR; TCRdb stores in-frame clones only, minus some. The sample holds more than 70,000 clones, under 95% seen once. Sequencing used CD4+ or CD8+ T cells sorted from blood, obtained in a trial of the OX40 agonist ivuxolimab. These receptor sequences come from an adult with an advanced solid tumor such as melanoma, head and neck, liver or kidney cancer. Both conserved end residues are part of each CDR3. Fields, in order: CDR3 DNA, CDR3 protein, V gene, CDR3 length, J gene, clone size, D gene. A D gene is named only where the DNA matches it firmly. Rows give clone size only sometimes, using once, few, many, or a class for an expanded clone.

DNA: TGTGCCAGCAGCTTAGCGTTCGGCCTAAACCTTTCTGGGGCCAACGTCCTGACTTTC; CDR3: CASSLAFGLNLSGANVLTF; V: TRBV7-9; length: 19; J: TRBJ2-6; size: -; D: -
DNA: TGCGCCAGCAGCCCCTGGGACAGCTCCAATGAGCAGTTCTTC; CDR3: CASSPWDSSNEQFF; V: TRBV5-1; length: 14; J: TRBJ2-1; size: -; D: TRBD1
DNA: TGCGCCAGCAGTGATGCCGGGGGAAATGAAAAACTGTTTTTT; CDR3: CASSDAGGNEKLFF; V: TRBV10-2; length: 14; J: TRBJ1-4; size: -; D: -
DNA: TGTGCCAGCATCCCCCGGGACAGGGCACTCGGCATGAACGGCTACACCTTC; CDR3: CASIPRDRALGMNGYTF; V: TRBV5-6; length: 17; J: TRBJ1-2; size: -; D: TRBD1
DNA: TGTGCCAGCAGTTACCGGACAGGGGCCCTTTTAGAGCAGTACTTC; CDR3: CASSYRTGALLEQYF; V: TRBV6-5; length: 15; J: TRBJ2-7; size: -; D: TRBD1
DNA: TGTGCCAGCAGCGTAGCGAATAGCGGGAGTGCAGATACGCAGTATTTT; CDR3: CASSVANSGSADTQYF; V: TRBV9; length: 16; J: TRBJ2-3; size: -; D: TRBD2
DNA: TGTGCCAGCAGCTTAGCGGTGTTAGCGGGGTACCACGAGCAGTACTTC; CDR3: CASSLAVLAGYHEQYF; V: TRBV7-9; length: 16; J: TRBJ2-7; size: -; D: TRBD2
DNA: TGTGCCAGCAGCTTAAGAGGGGCGGGCACTGAAGCTTTCTTT; CDR3: CASSLRGAGTEAFF; V: TRBV7-9; length: 14; J: TRBJ1-1; size: -; D: -
DNA: TGCGCCAGCAGCTTTTATCCGGGGGGCTATAACACAGATACGCAGTATTTT; CDR3: CASSFYPGGYNTDTQYF; V: TRBV5-1; length: 17; J: TRBJ2-3; size: -; D: -
DNA: TGTGCCAGCAGCGATGGGACGGAAGATCAAGAGACCCAGTACTTC; CDR3: CASSDGTEDQETQYF; V: TRBV6-5; length: 15; J: TRBJ2-5; size: -; D: -
DNA: TGTGCCAGCAGTTACACCGACAACGCTCAGCTGTTTTTT; CDR3: CASSYTDNAQLFF; V: TRBV6-6; length: 13; J: TRBJ2-2; size: -; D: -
DNA: TGTGCCAGCAGCGTACAACAGGGGACTGCCACTGAAGCTTTCTTT; CDR3: CASSVQQGTATEAFF; V: TRBV7-9; length: 15; J: TRBJ1-1; size: -; D: TRBD1
DNA: TGCAGCGTTTATCCTGATTACTCCTACAATGAGCAGTTCTTC; CDR3: CSVYPDYSYNEQFF; V: TRBV29-1; length: 14; J: TRBJ2-1; size: -; D: -
DNA: TGTGCCAGCAGCTCACCCCCGGGGCCCGGCGGGAGTCCCTACAATGAGCAGTTCTTC; CDR3: CASSSPPGPGGSPYNEQFF; V: TRBV7-2; length: 19; J: TRBJ2-1; size: -; D: TRBD2
DNA: TGTGCCAGCACCTGGGGGAGCACCTACGAGCAGTACTTC; CDR3: CASTWGSTYEQYF; V: TRBV13; length: 13; J: TRBJ2-7; size: -; D: -
DNA: TGCGCCAGCAGCCCCGAAGGGACAGAGAACACTGAAGCTTTCTTT; CDR3: CASSPEGTENTEAFF; V: TRBV4-1; length: 15; J: TRBJ1-1; size: -; D: TRBD1
DNA: TGTGCCAGCAGCTGGGGCAACCCTGGGGGCGACGGCTACACCTTC; CDR3: CASSWGNPGGDGYTF; V: TRBV27; length: 15; J: TRBJ1-2; size: -; D: -
DNA: TGTGCCAGCAGCTCGCCCCGGGACACCTTGGGGAATGAGCAGTTCTTC; CDR3: CASSSPRDTLGNEQFF; V: TRBV5-8; length: 16; J: TRBJ2-1; size: few; D: -
DNA: TGTGCCAGCAGCTGGGACACCTACGAGCAGTACTTC; CDR3: CASSWDTYEQYF; V: TRBV6-6; length: 12; J: TRBJ2-7; size: -; D: -
DNA: TGCGCCAGCAGCCCCGACGAGGGGCCCTACAATGAGCAGTTCTTC; CDR3: CASSPDEGPYNEQFF; V: TRBV5-1; length: 15; J: TRBJ2-1; size: -; D: -
DNA: TGCGCCAGCAGCCAGACTAGCGGGAAATACAATGAGCAGTTCTTC; CDR3: CASSQTSGKYNEQFF; V: TRBV4-1; length: 15; J: TRBJ2-1; size: -; D: TRBD2
DNA: TGTGCCAGCAGTTACTCGATCCAGAACACCGGGGAGCTGTTTTTT; CDR3: CASSYSIQNTGELFF; V: TRBV6-5; length: 15; J: TRBJ2-2; size: large; D: -